This T cell receptor (beta chain) originates from a study of identical twins. The cDNA had a unique molecular identifier and a template-switch universal primer site. Via MiXCR, TCRdb re-called the 5' RACE reads, giving one row per CDR3 protein. Among roughly 240,000 distinct CDR3 sequences, around 7.6% were seen once, and the ten largest hold roughly 5%. These data were also filed under a second study, of yellow fever vaccine responses in identical twins.

Sequenced input: CD8+ T cells sorted from blood. This clonotype was sampled from a woman between 18 and 29 years old in good health.

CDR3 nucleotides: TGTGCCAGCAGCTCCCTGGGCGGACTAGCGGGAGGGGAAAGTGAGACCCAGTACTTC. This translates into CASSSLGGLAGGESETQYF. This chain joins TRBV11-2 and TRBJ2-5; 15 nucleotides agree with TRBD2. Germline CDR1 reads SGHAT; CDR2 reads FQNNGV. The CDR3 is 19 residues long. V was clipped by 4 bases and J by 5 bases; unmatched bases: 14.